This TCR beta chain was retrieved from a study of beta chain features in type 1 diabetes. In the study overall: Healthy donors resembled patients in age, gender and cell yields. Study findings and constraints: When Type 1 diabetes patients were examined, their TCRB CDR3s proved moderately but significantly shorter in all four CD4+ subsets.

Researchers reported sorting CD4+ naive, central memory, regulatory and stem cell-like memory cells via CD45RO/CCR7/CD25/CD127/CD95/CD27. Purity of each sorted population was above 98%. For this clone: Its cognate antigen is unknown.

The isolated RNA, all of it, was reverse transcribed, so expressed TCRB transcripts were what got sequenced. Here immunoSEQ multiplex PCR was the method, and the copy in TCRdb shows in-frame clones only, minus some. Among about 170,000 clones listed, around 8% were seen once. Trimming shortened V by 4 bases and J by 4 bases, and 13 bases separated the two germline ends. There are 14 residues in the CDR3. Germline CDR1 and CDR2: SGHDN and FVKESK. The chain couples TRBV14 to TRBJ1-2; D is perhaps TRBD1 (5 bases). The origin of this receptor is a woman aged 40 to 50 with type 1 diabetes. The sample taken for sequencing was central memory CD4+ T cells from blood. CDR3 sequence: CASSPIGELYGYTF. DNA for the CDR3: TGTGCCAGCAGCCCCATAGGGGAACTCTATGGCTACACCTTC.